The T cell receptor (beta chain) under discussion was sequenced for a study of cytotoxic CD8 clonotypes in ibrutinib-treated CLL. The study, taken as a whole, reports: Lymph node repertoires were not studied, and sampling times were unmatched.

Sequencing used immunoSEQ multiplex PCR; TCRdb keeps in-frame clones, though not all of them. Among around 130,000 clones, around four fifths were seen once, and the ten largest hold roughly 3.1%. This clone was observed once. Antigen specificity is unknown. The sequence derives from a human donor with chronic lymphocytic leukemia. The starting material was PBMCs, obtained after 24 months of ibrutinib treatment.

The CDR3 spells CASSSPPQGGGYTGELFF. The CDR3 nucleotides are TGTGCCAGCAGCTCGCCCCCGCAGGGCGGGGGTTACACCGGGGAGCTGTTTTTT. The chain uses TRBV11-3 and TRBJ2-2; 7 bases agree with TRBD2. The ends lost 4 bases at V and 3 bases at J; junction bases unmatched: 14. CDR1 and CDR2 from the germline V gene are SGHNT and YENEEA. This CDR3 has 18 amino acids.